Listed below are T cell receptor beta chains from one sample, sequenced in a study of CD8 T cells in Susac syndrome. TCRdb reanalysed the immunoSEQ multiplex PCR reads using MiXCR and keeps one entry per CDR3 protein. Among some 400,000 distinct CDR3 sequences, around 83% were seen once, and the ten largest hold under 0.15%. Sequencing input: CD8+ T cells from PBMCs. Receptors originate from a human donor with multiple sclerosis. CDR3s include the opening cysteine and the closing phenylalanine or tryptophan. The D gene is left open where the match is weak. Size is stated for part of the rows, as once, few or many counts, or as a class when the clone is expanded.

j_call: TRBJ2-2; v_call: TRBV12-3/TRBV12-4; clone_size: NA; d_call: NA; cdr3_aa: CASSLDPSLGGELFF; cdr3_nt: TGTGCCAGCAGTCTAGACCCCTCGCTTGGCGGGGAGCTGTTTTTT
j_call: TRBJ2-1; v_call: TRBV12-3/TRBV12-4; clone_size: NA; d_call: NA; cdr3_aa: CASSHWAGGKTPDEQFF; cdr3_nt: TGTGCCAGCAGTCACTGGGCTGGCGGGAAGACTCCTGATGAGCAGTTCTTC
j_call: TRBJ1-2; v_call: TRBV5-6; clone_size: NA; d_call: TRBD1; cdr3_aa: CASSLWDRPVHGYTF; cdr3_nt: TGTGCCAGCAGCTTATGGGACAGGCCGGTCCATGGCTACACCTTC
j_call: TRBJ1-1; v_call: TRBV4-1; clone_size: NA; d_call: NA; cdr3_aa: CASSQARAGNTEAFF; cdr3_nt: TGCGCCAGCAGCCAAGCTCGCGCGGGGAACACTGAAGCTTTCTTT
j_call: TRBJ2-7; v_call: TRBV6-1; clone_size: many; d_call: NA; cdr3_aa: CASSDSSYEQYF; cdr3_nt: TGTGCCAGCAGTGACAGTTCCTACGAGCAGTACTTC
j_call: TRBJ2-7; v_call: TRBV6-1; clone_size: few; d_call: NA; cdr3_aa: CASSESGSYEQYF; cdr3_nt: TGTGCCAGCAGTGAATCAGGCAGCTACGAGCAGTACTTC
j_call: TRBJ2-7; v_call: TRBV5-1; clone_size: NA; d_call: TRBD2; cdr3_aa: CASSSRDGGSEQYF; cdr3_nt: TGCGCCAGCAGCTCCCGGGACGGGGGGTCGGAGCAGTACTTC
j_call: TRBJ2-7; v_call: TRBV5-4; clone_size: NA; d_call: NA; cdr3_aa: CASRLYGSYEQYF; cdr3_nt: TGTGCCAGCAGATTGTACGGCTCCTACGAGCAGTACTTC
j_call: TRBJ2-2; v_call: TRBV11-3; clone_size: NA; d_call: NA; cdr3_aa: CASSPRGNTGELFF; cdr3_nt: TGTGCCAGCAGCCCCCGGGGAAATACCGGGGAGCTGTTTTTT
j_call: TRBJ2-5; v_call: TRBV7-3; clone_size: NA; d_call: TRBD1; cdr3_aa: CASSQGAIRETQYF; cdr3_nt: TGTGCCAGCAGCCAGGGGGCGATCAGAGAGACCCAGTACTTC
j_call: TRBJ2-7; v_call: TRBV29-1; clone_size: few; d_call: TRBD2; cdr3_aa: CSVEDLASGSETYEQYF; cdr3_nt: TGCAGCGTTGAAGATCTTGCTAGCGGGAGTGAGACCTACGAGCAGTACTTC
j_call: TRBJ2-7; v_call: TRBV28; clone_size: NA; d_call: TRBD2; cdr3_aa: CASSLSLAGGNHEQYF; cdr3_nt: TGTGCCAGCAGTTTGTCCCTAGCGGGAGGAAACCACGAGCAGTACTTC
j_call: TRBJ2-7; v_call: TRBV7-8; clone_size: NA; d_call: TRBD2; cdr3_aa: CASSLRLAGGTYEQYF; cdr3_nt: TGTGCCAGCAGCTTAAGACTAGCGGGAGGCACCTACGAGCAGTACTTC
j_call: TRBJ2-1; v_call: TRBV10-3; clone_size: NA; d_call: TRBD2; cdr3_aa: CAISSFLSGRKNNEQFF; cdr3_nt: TGTGCCATCAGTTCTTTCCTTAGCGGGAGGAAAAACAATGAGCAGTTCTTC
j_call: TRBJ2-3; v_call: TRBV19; clone_size: NA; d_call: TRBD2; cdr3_aa: CASSLSPPSGGTDTQYF; cdr3_nt: TGTGCCAGTAGTCTTTCCCCCCCTAGCGGGGGCACAGATACGCAGTATTTT
j_call: TRBJ2-6; v_call: TRBV3-1; clone_size: NA; d_call: NA; cdr3_aa: CASSQDEKESGANVLTF; cdr3_nt: TGTGCCAGCAGCCAAGATGAGAAGGAGTCTGGGGCCAACGTCCTGACTTTC
j_call: TRBJ1-1; v_call: TRBV29-1; clone_size: NA; d_call: NA; cdr3_aa: CSVGGFTEAFF; cdr3_nt: TGCAGCGTTGGGGGTTTCACTGAAGCTTTCTTT
j_call: TRBJ2-1; v_call: TRBV18; clone_size: NA; d_call: TRBD1; cdr3_aa: CASSDDRAVGDEQFF; cdr3_nt: TGTGCCAGCTCAGATGACAGGGCGGTGGGTGATGAGCAGTTCTTC
j_call: TRBJ2-3; v_call: TRBV20-1; clone_size: NA; d_call: NA; cdr3_aa: CSAALQGGTDTQYF; cdr3_nt: TGCAGTGCCGCTTTGCAGGGAGGAACAGATACGCAGTATTTT
j_call: TRBJ2-1; v_call: TRBV4-1; clone_size: once; d_call: NA; cdr3_aa: CASSHFRNEQFF; cdr3_nt: TGCGCCAGCAGCCATTTCCGCAATGAGCAGTTCTTC
j_call: TRBJ1-2; v_call: TRBV27; clone_size: NA; d_call: TRBD1; cdr3_aa: CASSFEGTGLNYGYTF; cdr3_nt: TGTGCCAGCAGTTTCGAGGGGACAGGGCTAAACTATGGCTACACCTTC
j_call: TRBJ1-5; v_call: TRBV27; clone_size: NA; d_call: NA; cdr3_aa: CASSLTGGYSNQPQHF; cdr3_nt: TGTGCCAGCAGTTTAACTGGTGGTTATAGCAATCAGCCCCAGCATTTT
j_call: TRBJ2-1; v_call: TRBV27; clone_size: NA; d_call: NA; cdr3_aa: CASSPPGEMLNEQFF; cdr3_nt: TGTGCCAGCAGCCCCCCAGGGGAGATGTTAAATGAGCAGTTCTTC
j_call: TRBJ2-7; v_call: TRBV4-1; clone_size: few; d_call: NA; cdr3_aa: CASSQEQNTYEQYF; cdr3_nt: TGCGCCAGCAGCCAAGAACAAAACACCTACGAGCAGTACTTC
j_call: TRBJ2-5; v_call: TRBV12-3/TRBV12-4; clone_size: NA; d_call: NA; cdr3_aa: CASTAGGGLSETQYF; cdr3_nt: TGTGCCAGCACCGCCGGAGGGGGCTTATCGGAGACCCAGTACTTC
j_call: TRBJ2-7; v_call: TRBV2; clone_size: NA; d_call: NA; cdr3_aa: CASSGKDQHPGEQYF; cdr3_nt: TGTGCCAGCAGTGGAAAGGATCAGCACCCGGGAGAGCAGTACTTC
j_call: TRBJ1-5; v_call: TRBV10-1; clone_size: NA; d_call: NA; cdr3_aa: CATYKAQPQHF; cdr3_nt: TGCGCCACATACAAGGCCCAGCCCCAGCATTTT
j_call: TRBJ2-1; v_call: TRBV7-9; clone_size: NA; d_call: TRBD2; cdr3_aa: CATREGEVYNEQFF; cdr3_nt: TGTGCCACCCGGGAGGGGGAGGTCTACAATGAGCAGTTCTTC
j_call: TRBJ1-1; v_call: TRBV27; clone_size: NA; d_call: NA; cdr3_aa: CASSPLGAYMNTEAFF; cdr3_nt: TGTGCCAGCAGTCCTCTCGGGGCCTACATGAACACTGAAGCTTTCTTT
j_call: TRBJ2-5; v_call: TRBV19; clone_size: NA; d_call: NA; cdr3_aa: CASSMGDLRVETQYF; cdr3_nt: TGTGCCAGTAGTATGGGCGATTTAAGGGTCGAGACCCAGTACTTC
j_call: TRBJ2-3; v_call: TRBV4-1; clone_size: NA; d_call: NA; cdr3_aa: CASSQGRSDTQYF; cdr3_nt: TGCGCCAGCAGCCAAGGGAGGTCAGATACGCAGTATTTT
j_call: TRBJ1-5; v_call: TRBV6-1; clone_size: NA; d_call: TRBD1; cdr3_aa: CASRTNWDSDQPQHF; cdr3_nt: TGTGCCAGCAGGACGAATTGGGACAGCGATCAGCCCCAGCATTTT
j_call: TRBJ1-2; v_call: TRBV29-1; clone_size: NA; d_call: TRBD1; cdr3_aa: CSVEDGDRGPLFGYTF; cdr3_nt: TGCAGCGTTGAAGATGGGGACAGGGGGCCTCTTTTTGGCTACACCTTC
j_call: TRBJ1-1; v_call: TRBV5-4; clone_size: NA; d_call: NA; cdr3_aa: CASSLGGIEAFF; cdr3_nt: TGTGCCAGCAGCTTGGGAGGGATTGAAGCTTTCTTT
j_call: TRBJ1-5; v_call: TRBV29-1; clone_size: NA; d_call: TRBD1; cdr3_aa: CSVESDRVNQPQHF; cdr3_nt: TGCAGCGTTGAATCGGACAGGGTCAATCAGCCCCAGCATTTT
j_call: TRBJ2-7; v_call: TRBV28; clone_size: NA; d_call: TRBD1; cdr3_aa: CASSSPPGTGSEGEQYF; cdr3_nt: TGTGCCAGCAGTTCACCACCCGGGACAGGGTCGGAGGGCGAGCAGTACTTC
j_call: TRBJ1-1; v_call: TRBV5-1; clone_size: once; d_call: TRBD1; cdr3_aa: CASSWENRGRRTEAFF; cdr3_nt: TGCGCCAGCAGCTGGGAAAACAGGGGTCGGAGGACTGAAGCTTTCTTT
j_call: TRBJ2-7; v_call: TRBV10-3; clone_size: NA; d_call: NA; cdr3_aa: CAISYGHEQYF; cdr3_nt: TGTGCCATCAGTTATGGACACGAGCAGTACTTC
j_call: TRBJ2-7; v_call: TRBV5-4; clone_size: NA; d_call: NA; cdr3_aa: CASSLAGTQGLEQYF; cdr3_nt: TGTGCCAGCAGCTTGGCCGGGACTCAGGGTCTCGAGCAGTACTTC
j_call: TRBJ2-7; v_call: TRBV29-1; clone_size: NA; d_call: TRBD2; cdr3_aa: CSAGTSGTYEQYF; cdr3_nt: TGCAGCGCCGGGACTAGCGGAACCTACGAGCAGTACTTC
j_call: TRBJ2-1; v_call: TRBV12-3/TRBV12-4; clone_size: NA; d_call: NA; cdr3_aa: CASSLSRTYNEQFF; cdr3_nt: TGTGCCAGCAGCCTAAGCAGAACCTACAATGAGCAGTTCTTC